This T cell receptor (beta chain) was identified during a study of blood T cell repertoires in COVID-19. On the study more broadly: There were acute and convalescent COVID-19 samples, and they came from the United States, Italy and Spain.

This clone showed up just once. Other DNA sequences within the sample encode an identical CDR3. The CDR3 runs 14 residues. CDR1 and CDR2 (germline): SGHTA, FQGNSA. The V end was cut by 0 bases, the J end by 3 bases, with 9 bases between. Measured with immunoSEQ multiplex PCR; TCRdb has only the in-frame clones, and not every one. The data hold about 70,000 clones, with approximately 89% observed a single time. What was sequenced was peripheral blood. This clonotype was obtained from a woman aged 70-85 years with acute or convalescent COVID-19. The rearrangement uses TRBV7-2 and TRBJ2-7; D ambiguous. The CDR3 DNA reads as TGTGCCAGCAGCTTAGCGGTCAGGCTCTACGAGCAGTACTTC. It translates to CASSLAVRLYEQYF.